The 29 T cell receptor beta chains in this list originate from one sample, sequenced in a study of identical twins. A single record per CDR3 protein comes from TCRdb applying MiXCR to the 5' RACE reads. This table holds 310,000 or so distinct CDR3 sequences, approximately 8% found once. These data were also reused for a study on yellow fever vaccine responses in identical twins.

The sequencing input was memory (CD45RO+) T cells sorted from blood. Every receptor here comes from a woman aged 18-35 years in good health.

The J gene is TRBJ1-1, the V gene TRBV19, with 12 bases identical to TRBD1. The CDR3 runs 15 residues. With V trimmed by 8 bases and J by 1 base, 5 bases remained unmatched. Looked up from germline, CDR1 is LNHDA and CDR2 is SQIVND (reference sequence). The CDR3 spells CASFRDRGQNTEAFF. CDR3 in DNA: TGTGCCAGTTTCCGGGACAGGGGGCAGAACACTGAAGCTTTCTTT.

This clonotype was detected a few times. V usage is TRBV5-1 and J usage is TRBJ2-1; D is perhaps TRBD1 or TRBD2 (5 bases each). Germline values: CDR1 SGHRS, CDR2 YFSETQ. The CDR3 runs to 16 residues. V was clipped by 2 bases and J by 1 base, with 13 bases between them. The CDR3 DNA sequence: TGCGCCAGCAGCTTAAACGGGTGGGGGTCCTACAATGAGCAGTTCTTC. Amino acids: CASSLNGWGSYNEQFF.

This clonotype was recorded at least ten times. The chain couples TRBV28 to TRBJ2-7; D not resolved. Germline V gene lookup returns CDR1 MDHEN and CDR2 SYDVKM. Trimming shortened V by 6 bases and J by 2 bases, and 11 bases separated the two germline ends. CDR3 length: 13 residues. The DNA for the CDR3 is TGTGCCAGCAGGCGCGACGGTCCCTACGAGCAGTACGTC. Translating gives CASRRDGPYEQYV.

The table lists this clonotype with many counts. This chain joins TRBV29-1 and TRBJ2-3; possibly TRBD1 for D (6 bases). The CDR3 sequence is 13 residues long. Trimming took off 5 bases at V and 5 bases at J, with 14 bases between the two ends. Germline lookup yields CDR1 SQVTM and CDR2 ANQGSEA. CDR3 loop: CSVTTGFGDTQYF. The CDR3 region has the DNA TGCAGCGTTACAACAGGGTTTGGAGATACGCAGTATTTT.

This clonotype was observed a few times. The V gene is TRBV12-3 or TRBV12-4, the J gene TRBJ1-1; 11 bases line up with TRBD1. The CDR3 runs 14 residues. The J segment lost 5 bases and the V segment lost 3 bases, leaving 2 bases of the junction unmatched. In nucleotides, the CDR3 is TGTGCCAGCAGTTTTGGGGACAGGGGGACTGAAGCTTTCTTT. Its protein is CASSFGDRGTEAFF.

Only a few counts were recorded for this clonotype. V gene TRBV5-5 combines with J gene TRBJ1-4, with D perhaps TRBD1 (6 bases). Trimming took 4 bases from V and 6 from J, leaving 13 bases between them. The V gene's germline CDR1 is SGHKS and CDR2 YYEKEE (reference sequence). The CDR3 runs 14 residues. The CDR3 nucleotides are TGTGCCAGCAGCCCCGGACAGCTGGATGAAAAACTGTTTTTT. The encoded protein is CASSPGQLDEKLFF.

This clonotype was recorded a few times. This chain connects TRBV6-5 to TRBJ1-2; a possible D gene is TRBD1 (6 bases). This CDR3 contains 17 residues. In germline, CDR1 is MNHEY, CDR2 SVGAGI. V gave up 0 bases and J gave up 4 bases, with 18 bases separating them. The CDR3 is CASSYSPPGVNFYGYTF. In DNA form, the CDR3 reads TGTGCCAGCAGTTACTCGCCCCCAGGGGTAAATTTCTATGGCTACACCTTC.

This clonotype was picked up a small number of times. The rearrangement joins TRBV2 to TRBJ2-2; 7 positions agree with TRBD2. The CDR3 has 14 amino acids. Unmatched junction bases numbered 3, after V lost 7 bases and J lost 1 base. Germline values: CDR1 SNHLY, CDR2 FYNNEI. The CDR3 coding sequence is TGTGCCAGCACTCGGGGGGTGAACACCGGGGAGCTGTTTTTT. Residues: CASTRGVNTGELFF.

This clonotype came up many times. As DNA, the CDR3 is TGTGCCAGCAGTTTATCCGGCAGTAACACTGAAGCTTTCTTT. Its protein product is CASSLSGSNTEAFF. This chain links TRBV28 with TRBJ1-1; the D is unclear. Germline CDR1 and CDR2: MDHEN and SYDVKM. The CDR3 runs 14 residues. V lost 1 base and J lost 2, with 8 bases in between.

The genes are TRBV7-3 and TRBJ2-5, with 8 bases aligning to TRBD2. The V gene end was trimmed by 1 base and the J gene end by 2 bases; junction bases not matched to a gene: 12. The CDR3 consists of 18 residues. The germline V gene has CDR1 SGHTA and CDR2 FQGTGA. The CDR3: CASSLRGRSGSDQETQYF. In DNA, the CDR3 is TGTGCCAGCAGCTTAAGAGGTCGGAGCGGGAGCGATCAAGAGACCCAGTACTTC.

The V call is TRBV5-5, the J call TRBJ2-3, with TRBD1 matching over 9 bases. V shed 1 base, J shed 1 base, and the junction held 7 bases outside the gene matches. Germline assignment: CDR1 SGHKS and CDR2 YYEKEE (reference sequence). The CDR3 consists of 17 residues. The CDR3 DNA sequence: TGTGCCAGCAGCTTGTCCTACGGGGACAGGGGCACAGATACGCAGTATTTT. Protein product: CASSLSYGDRGTDTQYF.

This clonotype was seen repeatedly, ten times or more. This chain joins TRBV20-1 and TRBJ2-7; D is possibly TRBD2 (6 bases). CDR3 size: 12 residues. Germline values: CDR1 DFQATT, CDR2 SNEGSKA (reference sequence). V was pared by 6 bases and J by 5 bases, with 14 bases between. CDR3 sequence: CSARIGGNEQYF. The CDR3 DNA reads TGCAGTGCCCGAATAGGAGGGAACGAGCAGTACTTC.

The chain uses TRBV7-9 and TRBJ1-1; 8 bases are shared with TRBD1. This CDR3 has 16 residues. Losses at the gene ends were 6 bases for V and 0 bases for J; bases not matched to a gene: 9. Germline V lookup: CDR1 SEHNR, CDR2 FQNEAQ (reference sequence). CDR3 DNA sequence: TGTGCCAGCAGGGGGTCAGGGGGCAGAATGAACACTGAAGCTTTCTTT. This translates into CASRGSGGRMNTEAFF.

Many counts were recorded for this clonotype. This chain uses TRBV3-1 with TRBJ1-2; D perhaps matches TRBD1 (5 bases). The CDR3 sequence is 13 residues long. Trimming stripped 1 base from V and 6 bases from J, with 9 bases between. The germline gives CDR1 LGHDT, CDR2 YNNKEL (reference sequence). The CDR3 DNA follows: TGTGCCAGCAGCCAAGTTAAGGGGAATGGCTACACCTTC. Protein product: CASSQVKGNGYTF.

Ten or more counts support this clonotype. J is TRBJ1-1 and V is TRBV10-3, with unresolved D. Germline V CDR1 and CDR2: ENHRY, SYGVKD. The V end lost 1 base, the J end lost 4 bases, and 10 bases lay between the germline ends. This CDR3 has 14 amino acids. The CDR3 coding sequence is TGTGCCATCAGTGAGTTCGGTTGGGGCACTGAAGCTTTCTTT. As protein: CAISEFGWGTEAFF.

This clonotype is medium-sized in the sample. CDR3 amino acids: CASSSSGRSPDTQYF. The CDR3 nucleotides are TGCGCCAGCAGTTCAAGCGGGAGGTCCCCAGATACGCAGTATTTT. The rearrangement joins TRBV5-1 to TRBJ2-3; the match to TRBD2 covers 9 bases. Trimming took 5 bases from V and 4 from J; bases not matched to a gene: 8. Germline values: CDR1 SGHRS, CDR2 YFSETQ. The CDR3 runs to 15 residues.

This clonotype was seen only a few times. The chain couples TRBV6-1 to TRBJ2-7, with D hard to call. Germline values: CDR1 MNHNS, CDR2 SASEGT. The CDR3 totals 15 residues. V lost 3 bases, J lost 0 bases, and 12 bases lay in between. Here the CDR3 DNA reads TGTGCCAGCAGTGATTGGCCGGCCAACTCCTACGAGCAGTACTTC. Residues: CASSDWPANSYEQYF.

This clonotype was seen many times. This chain links TRBV10-3 with TRBJ2-7; tentatively, D is TRBD1 or TRBD2 (5 bases each). Germline CDR1 reads ENHRY; CDR2 reads SYGVKD. The CDR3 totals 15 residues. The V end was cut by 2 bases, the J end by 6 bases, with 17 bases between. The CDR3 DNA sequence: TGTGCCATCAGTGAGCGGCAGGGACCGACCAGCGAGCAGTACTTC. It yields the protein CAISERQGPTSEQYF.

The gene calls are TRBV10-3 and TRBJ2-3; D not resolved. V was cut by 4 bases and J by 1 base, with 15 bases left in between. CDR3 length equals 16 residues. Germline V CDR1 and CDR2: ENHRY, SYGVKD. CDR3: CAISGSPGIRTDTQYF. The CDR3 region has the DNA TGTGCCATCAGTGGCTCGCCGGGCATACGCACAGATACGCAGTATTTT.

The CDR3: CASSIRQGDYEQYV. For the CDR3, the DNA is TGTGCCAGCAGTATAAGACAGGGGGACTACGAGCAGTACGTC. J is TRBJ2-7 and V is TRBV6-1; 9 nucleotides align to TRBD1. The V gene's germline CDR1 is MNHNS and CDR2 SASEGT. V was pared by 5 bases and J by 3 bases, with 5 bases of the junction left unmatched. The CDR3 has 14 amino acids.

This clonotype has just a few counts. The chain employs TRBV3-1 and TRBJ2-5; D possibly corresponds to TRBD1 (5 bases). CDR1 is LGHDT and CDR2 is YNNKEL in the germline V gene (reference sequence). The CDR3 spans 16 residues. Trimming removed 2 bases at V and 2 bases at J, with 15 bases between. The CDR3 region is CASSQRGALRQETQYF. CDR3 bases: TGTGCCAGCAGCCAAAGGGGCGCATTACGGCAAGAGACCCAGTACTTC.

The sample holds one count of this clonotype. The chain has TRBV2 and TRBJ2-5; 13 bases line up with TRBD2. CDR1 is SNHLY, CDR2 FYNNEI, per germline. J lost 5 bases, V lost 6 bases, and 3 bases had no gene match. The CDR3 is 14 amino acids. This CDR3 reads CASRRTSGSETQYF. The CDR3 coding sequence is TGTGCCAGCAGGAGGACTAGCGGGAGCGAGACCCAGTACTTC.

The table lists this clonotype with a few counts. The chain combines TRBV7-3 with TRBJ2-2; 7 bases map to TRBD2. V lost 1 base, J lost 1 base, and 3 bases stayed unmatched. The CDR3 spans 16 residues. Germline V gene lookup returns CDR1 SGHTA and CDR2 FQGTGA. CDR3 nucleotides: TGTGCCAGCAGCTTAAGGGCTAGCGGGAACACCGGGGAGCTGTTTTTT. As protein: CASSLRASGNTGELFF.

This clonotype was seen a handful of times. The rearrangement uses TRBV7-3 and TRBJ2-7, with D perhaps matching TRBD1 or TRBD2 (6 bases each). Trimming took off 1 base at V and 5 bases at J, with 12 bases between the two ends. CDR3 length: 14 residues. From germline, CDR1 is SGHTA and CDR2 FQGTGA. CDR3 sequence reads: CASSLMGASDEQYF. The CDR3 bases are TGTGCCAGCAGCTTAATGGGGGCTAGCGACGAGCAGTACTTC.

This chain uses TRBV7-8 with TRBJ2-3; possible D gene TRBD1, 5 bases. Trimming stripped 3 bases from V and 4 bases from J, with 17 bases between. The germline gives CDR1 SGHVS, CDR2 FQNEAQ. This CDR3 has 16 residues. In nucleotides, the CDR3 is TGTGCCAGCAGCTTTGGGGCAGGACACGCACCAGATACGCAGTATTTT. Its translation is CASSFGAGHAPDTQYF.

This clonotype was found many times. This sequence joins TRBV2 and TRBJ2-7; perhaps TRBD2 as D (6 bases). The CDR3 is 14 amino acids. Trimming pared 7 bases from V and 3 bases from J, leaving 16 bases between. Germline V lookup: CDR1 SNHLY, CDR2 FYNNEI. The CDR3 protein is CASISGNHNYEQYF. DNA for the CDR3: TGTGCCAGCATTAGCGGAAACCATAACTACGAGCAGTACTTC.

The chain joins TRBV7-9 to TRBJ1-1; D unclear. Germline V gene lookup returns CDR1 SEHNR and CDR2 FQNEAQ (reference sequence). V shed 5 bases and J shed 5 bases, with 12 bases lying between them. The CDR3 is made up of 13 amino acids. The DNA for the CDR3 is TGTGCCAGCAGCCGCGACGAGGGTACTGAAGCTTTCTTT. This codes for CASSRDEGTEAFF.

The chain employs TRBV12-2 and TRBJ2-3. TRBV12-2 is termed a pseudogene. The CDR3 has 16 amino acids. The CDR3 spells CASRLATSGYTDTQYF. The CDR3 DNA sequence: TGTGCAAGTCGCTTAGCGACTAGCGGGTACACAGATACGCAGTATTTT.

Ten or more counts support this clonotype. This sequence joins TRBV4-1 and TRBJ1-1; unclear D gene. Trimming pared 3 bases from V and 1 base from J, leaving 12 bases between. The CDR3 has 15 amino acids. Germline-derived CDR1 and CDR2 are MGHRA and YSYEKL. CDR3 coding DNA: TGCGCCAGCAGCCAGGCAACTACTACGAACACTGAAGCTTTCTTT. It codes for CASSQATTTNTEAFF.